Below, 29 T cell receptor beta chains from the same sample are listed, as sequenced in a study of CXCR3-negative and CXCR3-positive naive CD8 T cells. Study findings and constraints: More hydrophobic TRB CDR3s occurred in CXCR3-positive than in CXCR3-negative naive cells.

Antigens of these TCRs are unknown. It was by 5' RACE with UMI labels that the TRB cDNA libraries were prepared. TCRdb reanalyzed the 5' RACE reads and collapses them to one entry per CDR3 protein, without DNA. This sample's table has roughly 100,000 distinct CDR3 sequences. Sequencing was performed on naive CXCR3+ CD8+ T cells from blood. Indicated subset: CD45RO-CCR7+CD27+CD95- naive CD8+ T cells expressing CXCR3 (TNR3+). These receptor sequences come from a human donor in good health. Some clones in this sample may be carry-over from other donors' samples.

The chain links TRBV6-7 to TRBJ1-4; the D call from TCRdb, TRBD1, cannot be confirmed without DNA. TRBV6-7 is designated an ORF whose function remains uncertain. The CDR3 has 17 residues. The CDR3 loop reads CASSAYYRDREDEKLFF.

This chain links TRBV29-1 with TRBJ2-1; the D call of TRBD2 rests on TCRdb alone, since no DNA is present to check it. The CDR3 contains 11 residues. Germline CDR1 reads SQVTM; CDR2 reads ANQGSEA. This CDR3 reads CSAGGGDEQFF.

The CDR3 region is CASAMGLAGILLDEQFF. The chain carries TRBV12-5 and TRBJ2-1; TCRdb picks TRBD2, but there is no DNA to check that call. Germline CDR1 and CDR2: LGHNT and FRNRAP. The CDR3 extends over 17 amino acids. Full variable domain (missing parts from reference TRBV12-5 and TRBJ2-1): DARVTQTPRHKVTEMGQEVTMRCQPILGHNTVFWYRQTMMQGLELLAYFRNRAPLDDSGMPKDRFSAEMPDATLATLKIQPSEPRDSAVYFCASAMGLAGILLDEQFFGPGTRLTVL.

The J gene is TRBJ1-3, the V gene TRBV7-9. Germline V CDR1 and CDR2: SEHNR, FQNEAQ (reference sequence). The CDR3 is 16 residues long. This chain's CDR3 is CASSLTGGGPGNTIYF.

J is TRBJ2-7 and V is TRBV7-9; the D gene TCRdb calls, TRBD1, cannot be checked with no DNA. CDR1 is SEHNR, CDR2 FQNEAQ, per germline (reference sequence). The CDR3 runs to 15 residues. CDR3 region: CASSLVTGPFYEQYF.

The CDR3 loop reads CASSYLVEAFF. The gene calls are TRBV7-9 and TRBJ1-1. The CDR3 covers 11 residues. Germline CDR1 and CDR2: SEHNR and FQNEAQ (reference sequence).

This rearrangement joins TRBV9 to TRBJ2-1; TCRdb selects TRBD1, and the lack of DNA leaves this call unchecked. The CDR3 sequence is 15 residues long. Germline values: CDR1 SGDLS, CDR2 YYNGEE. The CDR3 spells CASDPSGAPYNEQFF. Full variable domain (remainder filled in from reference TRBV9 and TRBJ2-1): DSGVTQTPKHLITATGQRVTLRCSPRSGDLSVYWYQQSLDQGLQFLIQYYNGEERAKGNILERFSAQQFPDLHSELNLSSLELGDSALYFCASDPSGAPYNEQFFGPGTRLTVL.

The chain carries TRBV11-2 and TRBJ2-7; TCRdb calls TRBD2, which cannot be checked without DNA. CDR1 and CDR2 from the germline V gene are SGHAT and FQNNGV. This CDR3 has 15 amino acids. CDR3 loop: CASSLPLAGGYEQYF.

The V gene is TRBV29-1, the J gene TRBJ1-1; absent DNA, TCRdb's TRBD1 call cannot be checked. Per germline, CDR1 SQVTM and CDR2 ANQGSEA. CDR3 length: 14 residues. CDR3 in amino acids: CSVGPTGENTEAFF.

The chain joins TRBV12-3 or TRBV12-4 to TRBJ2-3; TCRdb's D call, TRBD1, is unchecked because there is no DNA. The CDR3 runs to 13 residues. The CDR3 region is CASRAGATDTQYF.

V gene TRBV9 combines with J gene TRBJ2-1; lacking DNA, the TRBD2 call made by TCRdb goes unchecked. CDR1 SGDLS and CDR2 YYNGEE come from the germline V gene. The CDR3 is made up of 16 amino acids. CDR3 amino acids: CASSATSDISYNEQFF.

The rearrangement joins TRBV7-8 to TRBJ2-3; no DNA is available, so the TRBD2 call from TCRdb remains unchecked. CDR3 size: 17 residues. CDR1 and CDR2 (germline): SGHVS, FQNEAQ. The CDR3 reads CASSLECSGGACDTQYF.

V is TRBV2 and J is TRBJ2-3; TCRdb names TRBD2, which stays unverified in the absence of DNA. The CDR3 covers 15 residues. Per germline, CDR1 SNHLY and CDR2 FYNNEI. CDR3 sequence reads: CASTGTSGLADTQYF.

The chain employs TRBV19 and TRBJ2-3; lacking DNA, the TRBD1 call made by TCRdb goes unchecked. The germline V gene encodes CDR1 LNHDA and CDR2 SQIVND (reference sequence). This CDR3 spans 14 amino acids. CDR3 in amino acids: CASSPGVGTDTQYF.

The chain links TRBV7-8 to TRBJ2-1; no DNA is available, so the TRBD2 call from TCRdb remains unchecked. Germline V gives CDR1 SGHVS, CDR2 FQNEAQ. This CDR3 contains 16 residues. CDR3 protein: CASSFPSSGGGNEQFF.

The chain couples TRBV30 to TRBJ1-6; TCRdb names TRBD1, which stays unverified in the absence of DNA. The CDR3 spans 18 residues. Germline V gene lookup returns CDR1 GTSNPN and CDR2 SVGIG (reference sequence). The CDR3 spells CAWNDPGQTFIYNSPLHF.

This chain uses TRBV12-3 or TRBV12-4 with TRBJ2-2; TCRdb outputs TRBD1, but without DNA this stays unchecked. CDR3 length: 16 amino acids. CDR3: CASSHYRGMNTGELFF.

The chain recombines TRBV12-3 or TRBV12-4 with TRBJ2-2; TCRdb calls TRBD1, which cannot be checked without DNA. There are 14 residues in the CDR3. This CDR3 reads CASTLTALTGELFF.

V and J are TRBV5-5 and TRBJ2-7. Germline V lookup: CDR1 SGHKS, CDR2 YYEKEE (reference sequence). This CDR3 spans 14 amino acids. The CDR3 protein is CASSLSTGSYEQYF.

The CDR3 sequence: CASSFPSSGTSTDTQYF. J is TRBJ2-3 and V is TRBV6-6; TCRdb's D call, TRBD2, is unchecked because there is no DNA. The CDR3 runs 17 residues. CDR1 and CDR2 (germline): MNHNY, SVGAGI (reference sequence).

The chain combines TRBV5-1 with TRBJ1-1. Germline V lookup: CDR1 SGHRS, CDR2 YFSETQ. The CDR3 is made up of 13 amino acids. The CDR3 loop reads CASSLDHGTEAFF.

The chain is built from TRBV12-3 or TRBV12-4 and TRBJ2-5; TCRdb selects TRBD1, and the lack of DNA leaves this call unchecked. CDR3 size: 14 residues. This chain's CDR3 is CASSRDRGGETQYF.

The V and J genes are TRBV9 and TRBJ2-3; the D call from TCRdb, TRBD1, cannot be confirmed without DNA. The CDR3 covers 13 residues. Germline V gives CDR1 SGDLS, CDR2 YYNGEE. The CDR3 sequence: CASSPDQGDTQYF. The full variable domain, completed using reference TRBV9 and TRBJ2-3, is DSGVTQTPKHLITATGQRVTLRCSPRSGDLSVYWYQQSLDQGLQFLIQYYNGEERAKGNILERFSAQQFPDLHSELNLSSLELGDSALYFCASSPDQGDTQYFGPGTRLTVL.

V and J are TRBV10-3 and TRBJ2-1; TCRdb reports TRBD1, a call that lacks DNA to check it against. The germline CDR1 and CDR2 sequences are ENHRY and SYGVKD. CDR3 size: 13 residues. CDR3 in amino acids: CAISEGQGGEQFF.

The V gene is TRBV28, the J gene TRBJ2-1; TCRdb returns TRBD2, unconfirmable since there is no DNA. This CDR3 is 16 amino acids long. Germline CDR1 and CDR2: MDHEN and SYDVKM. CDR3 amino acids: CASSPRFWTSGNEQFF.

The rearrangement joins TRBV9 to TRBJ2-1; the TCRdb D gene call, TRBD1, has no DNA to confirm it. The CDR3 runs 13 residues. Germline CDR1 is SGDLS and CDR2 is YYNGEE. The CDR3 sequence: CASSVSGAPEQFF. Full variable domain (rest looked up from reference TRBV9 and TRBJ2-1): DSGVTQTPKHLITATGQRVTLRCSPRSGDLSVYWYQQSLDQGLQFLIQYYNGEERAKGNILERFSAQQFPDLHSELNLSSLELGDSALYFCASSVSGAPEQFFGPGTRLTVL.

This CDR3 is CSVEDDRSMTEAFF. This sequence joins TRBV29-1 and TRBJ1-1; TCRdb's D gene call, TRBD1, goes unchecked for lack of DNA. The length of the CDR3 is 14 residues. CDR1 is SQVTM and CDR2 is ANQGSEA in the germline V gene.

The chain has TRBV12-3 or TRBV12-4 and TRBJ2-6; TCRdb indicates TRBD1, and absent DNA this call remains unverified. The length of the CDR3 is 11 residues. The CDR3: CASSLGTGQTF.

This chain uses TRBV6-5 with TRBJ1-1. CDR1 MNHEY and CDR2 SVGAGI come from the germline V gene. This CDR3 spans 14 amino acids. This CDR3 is CASSNGGWNTEAFF.